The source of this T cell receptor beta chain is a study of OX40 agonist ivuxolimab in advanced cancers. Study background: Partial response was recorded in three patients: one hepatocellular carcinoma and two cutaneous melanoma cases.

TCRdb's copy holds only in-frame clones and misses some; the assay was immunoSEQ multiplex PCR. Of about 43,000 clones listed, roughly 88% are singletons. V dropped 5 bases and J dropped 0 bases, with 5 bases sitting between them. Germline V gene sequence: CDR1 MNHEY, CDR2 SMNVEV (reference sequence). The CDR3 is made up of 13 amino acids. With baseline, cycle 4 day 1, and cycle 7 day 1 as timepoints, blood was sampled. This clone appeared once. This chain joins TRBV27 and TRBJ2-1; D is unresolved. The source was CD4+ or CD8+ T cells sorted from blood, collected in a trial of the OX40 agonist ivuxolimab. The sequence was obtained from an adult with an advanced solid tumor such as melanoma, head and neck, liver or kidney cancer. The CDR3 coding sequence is TGTGCCAGCAGTGTGACCTCCTACAATGAGCAGTTCTTC. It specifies CASSVTSYNEQFF.